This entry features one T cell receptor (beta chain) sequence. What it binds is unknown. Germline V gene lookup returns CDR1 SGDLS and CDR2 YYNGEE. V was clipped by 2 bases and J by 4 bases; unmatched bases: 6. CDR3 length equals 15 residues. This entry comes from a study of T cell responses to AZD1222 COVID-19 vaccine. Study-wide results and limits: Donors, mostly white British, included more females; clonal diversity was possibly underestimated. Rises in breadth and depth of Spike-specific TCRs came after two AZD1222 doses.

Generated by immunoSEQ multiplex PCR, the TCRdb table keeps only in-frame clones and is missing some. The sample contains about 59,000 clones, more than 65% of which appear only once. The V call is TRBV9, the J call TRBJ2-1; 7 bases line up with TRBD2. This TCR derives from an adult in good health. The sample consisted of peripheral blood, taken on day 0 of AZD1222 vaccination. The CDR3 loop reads CASSVGGRGYNEQFF. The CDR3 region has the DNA TGTGCCAGCAGCGTCGGAGGGAGGGGATACAATGAGCAGTTCTTC.